Below, one TCR beta chain is given with its context. This record comes from a study of T-cell memory formation after mild COVID-19. Study background: Largely, TCR clusters stayed within a single donor.

5'RACE with constant-segment primers yielded barcoded, UMI-tagged TCR alpha and TCR beta cDNA libraries. TCRdb recomputed calls from the 5' RACE reads with MiXCR, one row per CDR3 protein. The data contain roughly 510,000 distinct CDR3 sequences, approximately 15% of them seen just once; the ten biggest clones take up about 7.4%. The CDR3 consists of 16 residues. The V and J ends lost 6 bases and 4 bases, in that order; junction bases with no gene match: 16. The germline V gene encodes CDR1 SQVTM and CDR2 ANQGSEA. Input material: PBMCs or a T cell subset sorted from them (not recorded which). The TCR originated in an adult woman who had mild COVID-19 (a few samples of this study predate the infection). Cell type and time point are not known. This chain connects TRBV29-1 to TRBJ1-1; 8 bases agree with TRBD1. The CDR3 loop reads CSVVGVGRGLITEAFF. DNA of the CDR3: TGCAGCGTCGTCGGGGTCGGCAGGGGGCTTATCACTGAAGCTTTCTTT.